Listed below are T cell receptor beta chains from one sample, sequenced in a study of T cells in Graves' hyperthyroidism and ophthalmopathy. TCRdb re-called the multiplex PCR reads with MiXCR, one entry per CDR3 protein. The data hold about 540,000 distinct CDR3 sequences, with roughly 46% observed a single time. The source material was peripheral blood or thyroid tissue (not recorded which). The receptor set was obtained from a woman aged 18-29 years with Graves' hyperthyroidism. The CDR3 runs from the conserved cysteine through the conserved F or W. Fields, in order: CDR3 protein, CDR3 DNA, clone size, D gene, J gene, V gene. The D gene is left open where the match is weak. Clone size is given for some rows only: seen once, a few or many times, or a class if the clone is expanded.

CDR3: CSAREIVAYETQYF; DNA: TGCAGTGCTAGAGAAATTGTAGCGTACGAGACCCAGTACTTC; size: .; D: .; J: TRBJ2-5; V: TRBV20-1
CDR3: CASSLRPFGAFF; DNA: TGTGCCAGCTCACTCAGACCATTCGGAGCTTTCTTT; size: once; D: .; J: TRBJ1-1; V: TRBV25-1
CDR3: CASSYVAVNQPQHF; DNA: TGTGCCAGCAGTTACGTAGCAGTCAATCAGCCCCAGCATTTT; size: many; D: .; J: TRBJ1-5; V: TRBV6-6
CDR3: CSVEVGTGMVEQYF; DNA: TGCAGCGTTGAGGTAGGGACAGGGATGGTCGAGCAGTACTTC; size: many; D: TRBD1; J: TRBJ2-7; V: TRBV29-1
CDR3: CSAKGGRNEKLFF; DNA: TGCAGTGCTAAGGGGGGTCGTAATGAAAAACTGTTTTTT; size: few; D: .; J: TRBJ1-4; V: TRBV20-1
CDR3: CASSIRGQAGQPQHF; DNA: TGTGCCAGTAGTATAAGGGGCCAGGCCGGTCAGCCCCAGCATTTT; size: .; D: .; J: TRBJ1-5; V: TRBV19
CDR3: CASSLGTGTYSNQPQHF; DNA: TGTGCCAGCAGTCTCGGGACAGGCACTTATAGCAATCAGCCCCAGCATTTT; size: once; D: TRBD1; J: TRBJ1-5; V: TRBV10-3
CDR3: CAWSDRQKDYEQYF; DNA: TGTGCCTGGAGTGACAGGCAGAAGGACTACGAGCAGTACTTC; size: .; D: .; J: TRBJ2-7; V: TRBV19
CDR3: CATSRPGGEQYF; DNA: TGTGCCACCAGCAGACCGGGGGGCGAGCAGTACTTC; size: many; D: TRBD2; J: TRBJ2-7; V: TRBV15
CDR3: CAWNVGDPNSPLHF; DNA: TGTGCCTGGAACGTCGGGGACCCTAATTCACCCCTCCACTTT; size: .; D: .; J: TRBJ1-6; V: TRBV25-1
CDR3: CATSSVGTAWWNSPLHF; DNA: TGTGCCACCAGCAGCGTCGGGACAGCGTGGTGGAATTCACCCCTCCACTTT; size: .; D: TRBD1; J: TRBJ1-6; V: TRBV15
CDR3: CAISDPEATGNQPQHF; DNA: TGTGCCATCAGTGATCCCGAGGCCACGGGCAATCAGCCCCAGCATTTT; size: .; D: .; J: TRBJ1-5; V: TRBV10-3
CDR3: CASSPYMETNEKLFF; DNA: TGTGCCAGCAGCCCATACATGGAAACTAATGAAAAACTGTTTTTT; size: .; D: .; J: TRBJ1-4; V: TRBV7-9
CDR3: CSASGRTGETQYF; DNA: TGCAGTGCTAGCGGGAGGACGGGGGAGACCCAGTACTTC; size: .; D: TRBD2; J: TRBJ2-5; V: TRBV20-1
CDR3: CASIEGGEKLFF; DNA: TGTGCCAGCATAGAGGGCGGTGAAAAACTGTTTTTT; size: .; D: .; J: TRBJ1-4; V: TRBV2
CDR3: CASSYRVMDEKLFF; DNA: TGTGCCAGCAGTTACCGGGTCATGGATGAAAAACTGTTTTTT; size: few; D: .; J: TRBJ1-4; V: TRBV11-2
CDR3: CASTVPRQGGTEAFF; DNA: TGTGCCAGTACCGTCCCAAGACAGGGGGGCACTGAAGCTTTCTTT; size: .; D: TRBD1; J: TRBJ1-1; V: TRBV7-3
CDR3: CASSQGLAGWGTEAFF; DNA: TGTGCCAGCAGCCAGGGACTAGCGGGATGGGGCACTGAAGCTTTCTTT; size: .; D: .; J: TRBJ1-1; V: TRBV7-8
CDR3: CASSLEVEGTEAFF; DNA: TGCGCCAGCAGCTTGGAGGTGGAGGGCACTGAAGCTTTCTTT; size: few; D: .; J: TRBJ1-1; V: TRBV5-1
CDR3: CAISDRRGIYNSPLHF; DNA: TGTGCCATCAGTGATAGGCGGGGCATATATAATTCACCCCTCCACTTT; size: .; D: .; J: TRBJ1-6; V: TRBV10-3
CDR3: CATRPRTLGYTF; DNA: TGTGCCACCAGACCCAGGACATTGGGCTACACCTTC; size: .; D: .; J: TRBJ1-2; V: TRBV24-1
CDR3: CASSPQDTRNEKLFF; DNA: TGTGCCAGCAGCCCTCAGGACACCAGGAATGAAAAACTGTTTTTT; size: .; D: .; J: TRBJ1-4; V: TRBV11-1
CDR3: CASSSGLAGEDDEQYF; DNA: TGTGCCAGCAGTTCCGGACTAGCGGGAGAGGACGACGAGCAGTACTTC; size: .; D: TRBD2; J: TRBJ2-7; V: TRBV25-1
CDR3: CASSLSGGANTEAFF; DNA: TGTGCCAGCAGCTTATCGGGTGGGGCGAACACTGAAGCTTTCTTT; size: many; D: .; J: TRBJ1-1; V: TRBV7-3
CDR3: CASSLVGTRKNGYTF; DNA: TGTGCCAGCAGCTTAGTGGGGACAAGAAAAAATGGCTACACCTTC; size: .; D: .; J: TRBJ1-2; V: TRBV7-9
CDR3: CASSPGIALSSYEQYF; DNA: TGTGCCAGCAGTCCCGGGATAGCCCTATCCTCCTACGAGCAGTACTTC; size: .; D: .; J: TRBJ2-7; V: TRBV7-4
CDR3: CASSRTSGSFNEQYF; DNA: TGTGCCAGCAGTCGAACTAGCGGGAGTTTCAACGAGCAGTACTTC; size: .; D: TRBD2; J: TRBJ2-7; V: TRBV7-6
CDR3: CAIAGATNEKLFF; DNA: TGTGCCATCGCAGGGGCAACTAATGAAAAACTGTTTTTT; size: many; D: .; J: TRBJ1-4; V: TRBV10-3
CDR3: CASSSDRAPYGYTF; DNA: TGTGCCAGCAGCTCGGACAGGGCCCCTTATGGCTACACCTTC; size: many; D: TRBD1; J: TRBJ1-2; V: TRBV7-8
CDR3: CASSVGGGMNTEAFF; DNA: TGTGCCAGCAGCGTAGGAGGAGGAATGAACACTGAAGCTTTCTTT; size: many; D: .; J: TRBJ1-1; V: TRBV9
CDR3: CASSHPIKGMGGYTF; DNA: TGCGCCAGCAGTCACCCCATCAAAGGGATGGGTGGCTACACCTTC; size: .; D: .; J: TRBJ1-2; V: TRBV7-8
CDR3: CSVAGSYNSPLHF; DNA: TGCAGCGTTGCCGGCTCCTATAATTCACCCCTCCACTTT; size: many; D: .; J: TRBJ1-6; V: TRBV29-1
CDR3: CAWIGQGNYGYTF; DNA: TGTGCCTGGATCGGACAGGGGAACTATGGCTACACCTTC; size: .; D: TRBD1; J: TRBJ1-2; V: TRBV11-1
CDR3: CSAEGQEGAGELFF; DNA: TGCAGCGCAGAGGGTCAGGAAGGGGCCGGGGAGCTGTTTTTT; size: many; D: .; J: TRBJ2-2; V: TRBV29-1
CDR3: CSVRAGGEKLFF; DNA: TGCAGCGTTAGGGCAGGGGGTGAAAAACTGTTTTTT; size: .; D: TRBD1; J: TRBJ1-4; V: TRBV29-1
CDR3: CASSLVTGMNTEAFF; DNA: TGTGCCAGCAGCTTAGTGACAGGGATGAACACTGAAGCTTTCTTT; size: many; D: TRBD1; J: TRBJ1-1; V: TRBV7-9
CDR3: CASSEGGESPETQYF; DNA: TGTGCCAGCAGTGAAGGCGGTGAGAGCCCAGAGACCCAGTACTTC; size: once; D: .; J: TRBJ2-5; V: TRBV2
CDR3: CASSLEFTGELFF; DNA: TGTGCCAGCAGCTTAGAGTTTACCGGGGAGCTGTTTTTT; size: few; D: .; J: TRBJ2-2; V: TRBV7-8
CDR3: CASSQDWQAYSSGNTIYF; DNA: TGCGCCAGCAGCCAAGATTGGCAGGCCTATAGCTCTGGAAACACCATATATTTT; size: .; D: .; J: TRBJ1-3; V: TRBV4-1
CDR3: CASSDRPGNTEAFF; DNA: TGTGCCAGCAGCGACCGACCGGGGAACACTGAAGCTTTCTTT; size: .; D: .; J: TRBJ1-1; V: TRBV9
CDR3: CSLRRGYQETQYF; DNA: TGCAGCTTGAGGCGGGGCTATCAAGAGACCCAGTACTTC; size: .; D: .; J: TRBJ2-5; V: TRBV29-1
CDR3: CSVTSGSTDTQYF; DNA: TGCAGCGTAACTAGCGGGAGCACAGATACGCAGTATTTT; size: .; D: TRBD2; J: TRBJ2-3; V: TRBV29-1
CDR3: CASSAPGAKYEQYF; DNA: TGTGCCAGCAGCGCCCCGGGGGCCAAATACGAGCAGTACTTC; size: few; D: .; J: TRBJ2-7; V: TRBV7-4
CDR3: CSVDNRANYGYTF; DNA: TGCAGCGTTGATAATCGAGCTAACTATGGCTACACCTTC; size: many; D: .; J: TRBJ1-2; V: TRBV29-1
CDR3: CASSPGTGGNTIYF; DNA: TGTGCCAGCAGCCCCGGGACAGGTGGAAACACCATATATTTT; size: .; D: TRBD1; J: TRBJ1-3; V: TRBV6-1
CDR3: CASSALGQTANTGELFF; DNA: TGTGCCAGCAGTGCCCTCGGACAGACCGCGAACACCGGGGAGCTGTTTTTT; size: .; D: .; J: TRBJ2-2; V: TRBV19
CDR3: CASSQEMHYGYTF; DNA: TGTGCCAGCAGCCAAGAGATGCACTATGGCTACACCTTC; size: .; D: .; J: TRBJ1-2; V: TRBV7-9
CDR3: CSVEDAGDTGELFF; DNA: TGCAGCGTTGAGGATGCGGGGGACACCGGGGAGCTGTTTTTT; size: .; D: TRBD2; J: TRBJ2-2; V: TRBV29-1
CDR3: CATSDDNSADTQYF; DNA: TGTGCCACCAGTGATGATAACTCGGCAGATACGCAGTATTTT; size: .; D: .; J: TRBJ2-3; V: TRBV24-1
CDR3: CATSREAGSLGYTF; DNA: TGTGCCACCAGCCGAGAGGCAGGGTCTCTCGGCTACACCTTC; size: .; D: .; J: TRBJ1-2; V: TRBV15
CDR3: CSARDGVNEQFF; DNA: TGCAGTGCTAGAGACGGGGTGAATGAGCAGTTCTTC; size: .; D: .; J: TRBJ2-1; V: TRBV20-1
CDR3: CASSSPWTDEQFF; DNA: TGTGCCAGCAGCTCCCCGTGGACTGACGAGCAGTTCTTC; size: .; D: .; J: TRBJ2-1; V: TRBV7-2
CDR3: CSVGQGTLF; DNA: .; size: .; D: .; J: TRBJ1-1; V: TRBV29-1
CDR3: CASSPGTGMTEAFF; DNA: TGTGCCAGCTCACCGGGGACAGGGATGACTGAAGCTTTCTTT; size: .; D: TRBD1; J: TRBJ1-1; V: TRBV6-5
CDR3: CASSHGTSGGEPQHF; DNA: TGTGCCAGCAGCCATGGGACGTCTGGAGGTGAGCCCCAGCATTTT; size: .; D: .; J: TRBJ1-5; V: TRBV7-8
CDR3: CASLRDQEQGYTF; DNA: TGTGCCAGCCTAAGGGATCAGGAGCAGGGCTACACCTTC; size: many; D: .; J: TRBJ1-2; V: TRBV19
CDR3: CASSPPHRANGYTF; DNA: TGTGCCAGCTCACCACCGCACAGGGCGAATGGCTACACCTTC; size: .; D: .; J: TRBJ1-2; V: TRBV25-1